The 26 T cell receptor beta chains reported below all come from one sample, sequenced in a study of shared clonotypes between healthy human individuals. TCRdb's table, derived via immunoSEQ multiplex PCR, lists solely in-frame clones and lacks some. In the table there are about 1 million clones, about 80% of which are singletons. The sample was memory CD4+ T cells sorted from blood. Subset indicated: CD45RA-negative fraction. These receptor sequences come from a man between 18 and 29 years old in good health.

The gene calls are TRBV12-5 and TRBJ2-1; possibly TRBD1 for D (5 bases). Trimming pared 6 bases from V and 9 bases from J, leaving 18 bases between. Germline V gene sequence: CDR1 LGHNT, CDR2 FRNRAP. The CDR3 is 14 residues long. Here the CDR3 DNA reads TGTGCTAGTGGCCCCCAAACCTCTCAGGGTGAGCAGTTCTTC. This sequence encodes CASGPQTSQGEQFF.

The chain couples TRBV7-2 to TRBJ2-5; D unclear. With 3 bases removed from V and 1 base from J, the gap between germline ends came to 12 bases. The CDR3 consists of 15 residues. Germline values: CDR1 SGHTA, CDR2 FQGNSA. The CDR3, as DNA: TGTGCCAGCAGCTTCAACGACGCGATCCAAGAGACCCAGTACTTC. Translation: CASSFNDAIQETQYF.

The chain has TRBV30 and TRBJ2-7; D is possibly TRBD1 or TRBD2 (6 bases each). CDR3 length: 12 residues. V was pared by 5 bases and J by 5 bases, with 13 bases between. Germline V CDR1 and CDR2: GTSNPN, SVGIG (reference sequence). CDR3 sequence: CAWGRGGHEQYF. CDR3 nucleotides: TGTGCCTGGGGCCGTGGGGGGCACGAGCAGTACTTC.

CDR3 bases: TGTGCCATCAGTGGGAGCGGGGGCGGAGATACGCAGTATTTT. It encodes CAISGSGGGDTQYF. The rearrangement links TRBV10-3 to TRBJ2-3; TRBD2 aligns across 8 bases. Germline V gene sequence: CDR1 ENHRY, CDR2 SYGVKD. Unmatched junction bases numbered 5, after V lost 4 bases and J lost 5 bases. CDR3 size: 14 residues.

This clone was detected once. The rearrangement links TRBV9 to TRBJ2-2; 8 bases agree with TRBD1. CDR1 SGDLS and CDR2 YYNGEE come from the germline V gene. CDR3 length: 16 residues. After removal of 2 bases from V and 0 bases from J, the junction contained 3 bases not matched to a gene. Here the CDR3 reads CASSVRGQANTGELFF. The CDR3 nucleotides read TGTGCCAGCAGCGTGAGGGGACAGGCGAACACCGGGGAGCTGTTTTTT. Filled out from reference TRBV9 and TRBJ2-2, the complete variable domain reads DSGVTQTPKHLITATGQRVTLRCSPRSGDLSVYWYQQSLDQGLQFLIQYYNGEERAKGNILERFSAQQFPDLHSELNLSSLELGDSALYFCASSVRGQANTGELFFGEGSRLTVL.

J is TRBJ1-2 and V is TRBV30; no clear D. The ends were cut back, 5 bases at V and 5 bases at J, with 9 bases in the middle. The CDR3 spans 11 residues. Germline V CDR1 and CDR2: GTSNPN, SVGIG (reference sequence). As DNA, the CDR3 is TGTGCCTGGGGCCCGGGTTATGGCTACACCTTC. Its protein is CAWGPGYGYTF.

This sequence joins TRBV19 and TRBJ2-2, with D perhaps matching TRBD2 (6 bases). This CDR3 contains 14 residues. V lost 5 bases, J lost 8 bases, and 15 bases lay in between. CDR1 LNHDA and CDR2 SQIVND come from the germline V gene (reference sequence). In nucleotides, the CDR3 is TGTGCCAGTAGTTATGGGGGAGGTCTAGGGGAGCTGTTTTTT. Residues: CASSYGGGLGELFF.

Concerning this clone: Just one base apart from a much larger clone, this may be a read error. This chain links TRBV6-1 with TRBJ2-5, with 9 positions matching TRBD2. The V gene's germline CDR1 is MNHNS and CDR2 SASEGT. V shed 0 bases and J 1 base; nucleotides not matched to a gene: 15. The CDR3 consists of 20 residues. The CDR3 coding sequence is TGTGCCAGCAGTGAAGCGCTTCGCGGGGGGGCCGGGGGGGTCCAAGAGACCCAGTACTTC. Translating gives CASSEALRGGAGGVQETQYF.

This chain connects TRBV7-2 to TRBJ2-7; D not resolved. The CDR3 contains 15 residues. Per the germline V gene, CDR1 is SGHTA and CDR2 is FQGNSA. The V and J ends lost 1 base and 6 bases respectively, with 16 bases between them. The CDR3 protein is CASSLEAQIPGEQYF. In DNA, the CDR3 is TGTGCCAGCAGCTTAGAGGCCCAAATTCCGGGCGAGCAGTACTTC.

This clone occurred a few times. J is TRBJ2-5 and V is TRBV7-9; 7 bases align to TRBD1. V was clipped by 3 bases and J by 1 base; unmatched bases: 8. The CDR3 totals 16 residues. Germline V gene data show CDR1 as SEHNR and CDR2 as FQNEAQ (reference sequence). The CDR3 sequence: CASSFRQGQGQETQYF. In DNA, the CDR3 is TGTGCCAGCAGCTTTAGACAGGGTCAGGGCCAAGAGACCCAGTACTTC.

The gene calls are TRBV30 and TRBJ2-7; no clear D. Trimming cost V 3 bases and J 3 bases, with 6 bases left between them. In germline, CDR1 is GTSNPN, CDR2 SVGIG (reference sequence). The CDR3 extends over 11 amino acids. In DNA, the CDR3 is TGTGCCTGGAGAGAGTACTACGAGCAGTACTTC. Translated: CAWREYYEQYF.

This clone was recorded many times. The chain joins TRBV2 to TRBJ1-1; 8 bases are shared with TRBD1. J was trimmed by 5 bases and V by 8 bases; bases with no gene match: 7. Germline CDR1 reads SNHLY; CDR2 reads FYNNEI. The CDR3 length is 13 residues. Here the CDR3 DNA reads TGTGCCAGCCATGGACAGGGTAGGACTGAAGCTTTCTTT. Its protein is CASHGQGRTEAFF.

As for this clone: At the DNA level, this CDR3 is encoded by other sequences in the same sample as well. The gene calls are TRBV5-1 and TRBJ1-4; D unresolved. Germline assignment: CDR1 SGHRS and CDR2 YFSETQ. This CDR3 region has 12 residues. Trimming stripped 5 bases from V and 8 bases from J, with 10 bases between. The CDR3 sequence is CASSLAGEKLFF. Written as DNA, the CDR3 is TGCGCCAGCAGTTTAGCCGGCGAAAAACTGTTTTTT.

V usage is TRBV25-1 and J usage is TRBJ2-1, with a weak D call TRBD1 (5 bases). The CDR3 spans 12 residues. CDR1 MGHDK and CDR2 SYGVNS come from the germline V gene. Trimming shortened V by 8 bases and J by 5 bases, and 10 bases separated the two germline ends. CDR3 protein: CASGRVNNEQFF. The CDR3 nucleotides are TGTGCCAGCGGCAGGGTTAACAATGAGCAGTTCTTC. The full variable domain, its missing parts supplied by reference TRBV25-1 and TRBJ2-1, is EADIYQTPRYLVIGTGKKITLECSQTMGHDKMYWYQQDPGMELHLIHYSYGVNSTEKGDLSSESTVSRIRTEHFPLTLESARPSHTSQYLCASGRVNNEQFFGPGTRLTVL.

In regard to this clone: The sample has other DNA sequences that encode this CDR3 too. The rearrangement uses TRBV5-1 and TRBJ2-2; 8 bases match TRBD2. V trimming: 2 bases; J trimming: 7 bases; junction bases outside the gene matches: 4. This CDR3 spans 14 amino acids. Germline V CDR1 and CDR2: SGHRS, YFSETQ. The CDR3 loop is CASSLAGVGGELFF. The DNA of the CDR3 is TGCGCCAGCAGCTTAGCGGGAGTCGGCGGGGAGCTGTTTTTT. Together with reference TRBV5-1 and TRBJ2-2, the CDR3 gives the full variable domain: KAGVTQTPRYLIKTRGQQVTLSCSPISGHRSVSWYQQTPGQGLQFLFEYFSETQRNKGNFPGRFSGRQFSNSRSEMNVSTLELGDSALYLCASSLAGVGGELFFGEGSRLTVL.

The chain combines TRBV19 with TRBJ2-1, with 11 positions matching TRBD2. With V trimmed by 5 bases and J by 6 bases, 6 bases remained unmatched. This CDR3 is 15 amino acids long. Germline V lookup: CDR1 LNHDA, CDR2 SQIVND (reference sequence). The CDR3 spells CASSQLAGVTNEQFF. The CDR3, as DNA: TGTGCCAGTAGTCAACTAGCGGGAGTGACCAATGAGCAGTTCTTC.

The chain couples TRBV10-3 to TRBJ2-2, with D unclear. This CDR3 has 13 residues. Between the trimmed V and J ends, which lost 5 bases and 3 bases, there was a span of 7 bases. Germline V CDR1 and CDR2: ENHRY, SYGVKD. The CDR3 loop reads CAISPDHTGELFF. CDR3 DNA sequence: TGTGCCATCAGTCCGGACCACACCGGGGAGCTGTTTTTT.

The chain couples TRBV10-1 to TRBJ1-6, with 8 positions matching TRBD1. Germline V lookup: CDR1 WNHNN, CDR2 SYGVQD (reference sequence). This CDR3 is 13 amino acids long. V lost 6 bases to trimming and J lost 9 bases; unmatched junction nucleotides: 4. The CDR3 reads CASRDRATSPLHF. The DNA for the CDR3 is TGCGCCAGCAGGGACAGGGCGACTTCACCCCTCCACTTT.

This clone was seen a handful of times. Other DNA sequences in this specimen translate into the identical CDR3. The gene calls are TRBV18 and TRBJ1-1, with D maybe TRBD1 (5 bases). This CDR3 contains 14 residues. Germline V lookup: CDR1 KGHSH, CDR2 LQKENI. V lost 2 bases and J lost 1, with 8 bases in between. CDR3 in amino acids: CASSPGQTNTEAFF. CDR3 nucleotides: TGTGCCAGCTCACCAGGACAAACGAACACTGAAGCTTTCTTT. Variable domain in full (rest from reference TRBV18 and TRBJ1-1): NAGVMQNPRHLVRRRGQEARLRCSPMKGHSHVYWYRQLPEEGLKFMVYLQKENIIDESGMPKERFSAEFPKEGPSILRIQQVVRGDSAAYFCASSPGQTNTEAFFGQGTRLTVV.

V usage is TRBV7-9 and J usage is TRBJ2-7; 8 bases align to TRBD1. The V gene end was trimmed by 1 base and the J gene end by 7 bases; junction bases not matched to a gene: 12. Germline lookup yields CDR1 SEHNR and CDR2 FQNEAQ (reference sequence). The CDR3 covers 16 residues. The CDR3 is CASSLEEVTGAGEQYF. Written as DNA, the CDR3 is TGTGCCAGCAGCTTAGAGGAGGTGACAGGGGCAGGGGAGCAGTACTTC.

V gene TRBV5-1 combines with J gene TRBJ2-5; 9 bases line up with TRBD1. The closer fit of TRBJ2-7 to the DNA end suggests the J call may be wrong. CDR3 length: 14 amino acids. The germline V gene has CDR1 SGHRS and CDR2 YFSETQ. This CDR3 reads CASSWGQGSNEQYF. DNA of the CDR3: TGCGCCAGCAGCTGGGGACAGGGATCGAACGAGCAGTACTTC.

This clone was seen more than once but under ten times. CDR3 loop: CAWRPGRPGEKLFF. The CDR3 DNA reads TGTGCCTGGAGGCCGGGACGGCCTGGAGAAAAACTGTTTTTT. The V gene is TRBV30, the J gene TRBJ1-4; D might be TRBD1 (5 bases). V was clipped by 3 bases and J by 8 bases, with 16 bases between them. The CDR3 length is 14 residues. Germline CDR1 GTSNPN, CDR2 SVGIG (reference sequence).

A remark on this clone: A far larger clone is one base from this, pointing to a likely read error. Additional DNA sequences in this sample encode the identical CDR3. The rearrangement links TRBV7-9 to TRBJ2-1; the match to TRBD1 covers 9 bases. V gave up 2 bases and J gave up 3 bases; unmatched junction bases: 2. Per germline, CDR1 SEHNR and CDR2 FQNEAQ (reference sequence). The CDR3 covers 15 residues. The CDR3, as DNA: TGTGCCAGCAGCTTATGGGACAGGGACTACAATGAGCAGTTCTTC. It encodes CASSLWDRDYNEQFF.

There are a few counts of this clone. J is TRBJ2-5 and V is TRBV12-5, with TRBD1 matching 7 bases. Germline CDR1 reads LGHNT; CDR2 reads FRNRAP. This CDR3 has 15 residues. Trimming at V came to 7 bases and at J to 5 bases, leaving 13 bases not matched to a gene. CDR3 in DNA: TGTGCTAGTGCCTCACCCACAGGGGTAGGGGAGACCCAGTACTTC. Its protein product is CASASPTGVGETQYF. Combining the CDR3 with reference TRBV12-5 and TRBJ2-5 gives the whole variable domain DARVTQTPRHKVTEMGQEVTMRCQPILGHNTVFWYRQTMMQGLELLAYFRNRAPLDDSGMPKDRFSAEMPDATLATLKIQPSEPRDSAVYFCASASPTGVGETQYFGPGTRLLVL.

The chain has TRBV19 and TRBJ1-2; 7 bases fit TRBD1. Looked up from germline, CDR1 is LNHDA and CDR2 is SQIVND (reference sequence). This CDR3 comprises 16 residues. V shed 5 bases and J 4 bases; nucleotides not matched to a gene: 13. The CDR3 nucleotides are TGTGCCAGTAGTTCCCCCAAGGACAGGTTCTTCTATGGCTACACCTTC. Its protein product is CASSSPKDRFFYGYTF.

A note on this clone: A junction end diverges from the germline sequence, so it may reflect a read error. The rearrangement uses TRBV10-3 and TRBJ1-2; D is possibly TRBD1 (6 bases). CDR1 and CDR2 from the germline V gene are ENHRY and SYGVKD. The CDR3 runs 13 residues. The CDR3 loop reads CAISPTGNYGHTF. Written as DNA, the CDR3 is TGTGCCATCAGCCCCACAGGGAACTATGGCCACACCTTC.